This TCR beta chain appears in the sequencing data of a study of beta chain features in type 1 diabetes. About the study: Sorted cell examination encompassed over 90,000,000 cells across all samples.

Study results and limitations: Diminished insertions and augmented deletions at VDJ junctions characterized type 1 diabetes patients. Over-representation of high TCR-expressing cells was a possible consequence of cDNA sequencing. Patients with Type 1 diabetes showed moderately but significantly shorter TCRB CDR3s in all four CD4+ subsets.

In germline, CDR1 is SQVTM, CDR2 ANQGSEA. Trimming cost V 4 bases and J 5 bases, with 10 bases left between them. This CDR3 spans 12 amino acids. The isolated RNA, all of it, was reverse transcribed, so expressed TCRB transcripts were what got sequenced. The assay was immunoSEQ multiplex PCR, and TCRdb's table has in-frame clones only and misses some. This table holds about 660,000 clones, roughly an eighth found once. Comment on this clone: The antigen remains undetermined.

Sequenced input: naive CD4+ T cells from blood. The receptor comes from a man between 18 and 35 years old with type 1 diabetes. This chain uses TRBV29-1 with TRBJ2-3; D remains unclear. The CDR3 coding sequence is TGCAGCGTTGTAGCACTTCTAGATACGCAGTATTTT. Amino acid sequence: CSVVALLDTQYF.